This T cell receptor (beta chain) was found in a study of immune cell composition in non-small cell lung cancer. This CDR3 spans 13 amino acids. Trimming stripped 7 bases from V and 7 bases from J, with 16 bases between. Germline CDR1 reads MDHEN; CDR2 reads SYDVKM. TCRdb's table, derived via immunoSEQ multiplex PCR, lists solely in-frame clones and lacks some. The table records approximately 11,000 clones, around 64% of them present only once. What was sequenced was lung tumor tissue. This rearrangement joins TRBV28 to TRBJ1-1; D not resolved. This clonotype was sampled from a human donor with non-small cell lung cancer. CDR3 region: CASTVEQRGEAFF. The CDR3 region has the DNA TGTGCCAGCACCGTAGAACAGCGGGGTGAAGCTTTCTTT.